The clone carrying this TCR beta chain was counted between two and nine times. The sample is drawn from a study of cytomegalovirus exposure and HLA in healthy donors. PCR primers comprised 60 Vbeta and 13 Jbeta primers. TCRdb's table, derived via immunoSEQ multiplex PCR, lists solely in-frame clones and lacks some. The table records 95,000 to 150,000 clones, 75% of them present only once. V lost 0 bases and J lost 0, with 6 bases in between. This CDR3 has 14 residues. The V call is TRBV5-3, the J call TRBJ1-2, with unresolved D. TRBV5-3 is marked as an open reading frame, function uncertain. The specimen was PBMCs. The sequence was obtained from a woman aged 40-49 years in good health and CMV-seropositive. Here the CDR3 reads CARSLDTSNYGYTF. CDR3 nucleotides: TGTGCCAGAAGCTTGGACACCTCTAACTATGGCTACACCTTC.